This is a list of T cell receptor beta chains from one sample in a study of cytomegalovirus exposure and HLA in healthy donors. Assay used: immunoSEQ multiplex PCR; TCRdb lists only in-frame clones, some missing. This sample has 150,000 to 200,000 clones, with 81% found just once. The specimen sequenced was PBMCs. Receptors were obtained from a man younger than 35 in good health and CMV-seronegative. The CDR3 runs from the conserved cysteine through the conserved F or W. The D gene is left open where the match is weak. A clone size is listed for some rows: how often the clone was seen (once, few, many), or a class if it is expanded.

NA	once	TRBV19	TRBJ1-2	TGTGCCAGTAGTATGGAGGGGCAACTAGCTAACTATGGCTACACCTTC	CASSMEGQLANYGYTF
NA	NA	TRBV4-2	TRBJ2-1	TGTGCCAGCAGCCAAGCCGGAGTCTCCTACAATGAGCAGTTCTTC	CASSQAGVSYNEQFF
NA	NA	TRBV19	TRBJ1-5	TGTGCCAGTAGTATAGATTCGAGGGAAAATCAGCCCCAGCATTTT	CASSIDSRENQPQHF
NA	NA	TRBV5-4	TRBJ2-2	TGTGCCAGCAGCTTGGGGTCTACGAACACCGGGGAGCTGTTTTTT	CASSLGSTNTGELFF
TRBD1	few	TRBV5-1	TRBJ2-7	TGCGCCAGCAGCCAACTAGGACAGGGACTTAACGAGCAGTACTTC	CASSQLGQGLNEQYF
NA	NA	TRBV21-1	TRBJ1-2	TGTGCCAGCAGCAAAAAGAACCTAGGACAGGGGTTCGATGGCTACACCTTC	CASSKKNLGQGFDGYTF
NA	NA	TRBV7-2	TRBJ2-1	TGTGCCAGCAGCTTAGTCCCGGGCTCCTACAATGAGCAGTTCTTC	CASSLVPGSYNEQFF
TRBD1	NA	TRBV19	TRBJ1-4	TGTGCCAGTAGTGCTCCGGGACAGGTATTTGGTGAAAAACTGTTTTTT	CASSAPGQVFGEKLFF
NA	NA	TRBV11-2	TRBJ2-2	TGTGCCAGCAGCTTAGAGGCCACCGGGGAGCTGTTTTTT	CASSLEATGELFF
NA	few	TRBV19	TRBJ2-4	TGTGCCAGTATCCCCTCAGGGGAAAACATTCAGTACTTC	CASIPSGENIQYF